This paragraph covers one T cell receptor beta chain sequence. This entry is derived from a study of blood T cell repertoires in COVID-19. Overall study: From T cells, B-cell-depleted T cells, or PBMCs came the material, which was cDNA or gDNA.

Participants spanned ages roughly 18 to 95 years and resided in 20 to 30 US areas. Assignment of participants to cohorts was predicated upon participant-reported clinical history. Cohort 3 recovery required two negative PCRs, clearance, or symptom resolution. The assay was immunoSEQ multiplex PCR, and TCRdb's table has in-frame clones only and misses some. The data show 300,000 to 400,000 clones, with 89% seen just once and around 4.8% held by the top ten. The V end lost 7 bases, the J end lost 3 bases, and 22 bases lay between the germline ends. Germline loops: CDR1 SQVTM, CDR2 ANQGSEA. The length of the CDR3 is 15 residues.

This clonotype was obtained from a man in his sixties who had recovered from COVID-19. The chain combines TRBV29-1 with TRBJ2-7; D possibly corresponds to TRBD2 (6 bases). Specimen: PBMCs or T cells enriched from blood (not recorded which). CDR3 nucleotide sequence: TGCAGCGCCACCGGGGGATCCGGCAGTGACTACGAGCAGTACTTC. Translation gives CSATGGSGSDYEQYF.